This paragraph covers one T cell receptor (beta chain) sequence. This clone appeared once. Its specific antigen is unknown. Base qualities are not provided; no much larger clone lies one nucleotide away. Separate from the approximately 690-subject first cohort, the validation cohort of 95 to 150 subjects was the group to which the donors belonged. Receptors were amplified or captured by the immunoSEQ multiplex PCR assay. Per the source publication's procedure: A statistical classification framework was built to diagnose cytomegalovirus status from the catalog of TCR beta chain sequences. TCRdb mirrors the immuneACCESS table, restricted to in-frame sequences. Some clones are absent from its copies; in checked studies, under half trace to an unresolved V gene, and the reason for the others is unknown. The DNA was the basis for D and trimming; V, J and clone size are from that table. The sample records more than 110,000 clones, roughly four fifths of which are singletons. Under 1.5% of the sample is in the top ten clones.

This specimen belongs to a study of cytomegalovirus exposure and HLA in healthy donors (dated by TCRdb to 2017 to 2019). For the study in its entirety: A later analysis indicated that the roughly 130 validation repertoires were generated on the platform also employed for the 670 or so repertoires of the first cohort. The study was designed to test whether signatures of past pathogen exposure could be identified by cataloging public T cell receptors. High-throughput TCR immunosequencing, statistical association of individual TCRs with disease status, and machine learning were combined to predict cytomegalovirus infection status. A separate validation cohort of approximately 120 different subjects was used in addition to the 666-subject first cohort. Paper-wide results and their limitations: Subsequent analysis determined that TCRs grouped into clusters in the first cohort also showed a tendency toward co-occurrence across the roughly 130 validation repertoires, and 94% of cluster scores exceeded 0. The study gave a list of more than 150 TCR beta chains associated with cytomegalovirus. The classifier was reported to diagnose cytomegalovirus status with high specificity and sensitivity in both the original and validation cohorts. A few of the identified cytomegalovirus-associated TCR beta chains were confirmed in vitro to be specific for cytomegalovirus antigens. The validation cohort had no HLA typing available for a later analysis, so co-occurrence within that cohort was assessed over all 120 or so repertoires. The authors suggested that the approach could potentially be extended to other disease states and immunological phenotypes. Across donors, most TCR sequences were observed very rarely, whereas some public TCRs were present in many individuals.

The germline V gene sets CDR1 to SGHTA and CDR2 to FQGNSA. Its CDR3 holds 14 amino acids, cysteine through phenylalanine. Only CDR3 DNA remains: 42 bases, in frame from the first base. V drops 4 bases and J drops 2 bases, leaving 11 bases in between. The sequence derives from a woman aged 30 to 39 in good health and CMV-seronegative. The sequencing input was PBMCs. In this chain, TRBV7-2 is recombined with TRBJ2-5; TRBD1 might be the D gene, on 5 matching bases. The CDR3 protein: CASSYRGIQETQYF. The sequenced DNA is TGTGCCAGCAGCTATAGGGGTATTCAAGAGACCCAGTACTTC.